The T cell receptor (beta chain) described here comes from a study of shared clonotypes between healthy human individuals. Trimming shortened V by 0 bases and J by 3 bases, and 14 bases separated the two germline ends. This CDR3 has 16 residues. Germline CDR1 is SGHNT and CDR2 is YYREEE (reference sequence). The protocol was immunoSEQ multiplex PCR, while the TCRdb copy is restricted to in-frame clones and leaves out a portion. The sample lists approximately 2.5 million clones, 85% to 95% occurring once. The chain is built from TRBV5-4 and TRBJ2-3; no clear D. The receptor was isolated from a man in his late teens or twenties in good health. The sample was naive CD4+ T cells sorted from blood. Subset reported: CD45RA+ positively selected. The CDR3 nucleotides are TGTGCCAGCAGCTTGGGACTCAACACCGGGACAGATACGCAGTATTTT. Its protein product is CASSLGLNTGTDTQYF.